This section outlines one TCR beta chain sequence together with its context. The CDR3 is 14 residues long. V lost 0 bases and J lost 6, with 11 bases in between. Per germline, CDR1 MNHNY and CDR2 SVGAGI (reference sequence). The entry originates in a study of blood T cell repertoires in COVID-19. Per the original methods: Reference gene primers were amplified, and this amplification served to estimate nucleated cell counts. Profiling relied on immunoSEQ multiplex PCR, and the TCRdb table lists in-frame clones only, not all of them. V and J calls plus clone size are reproduced from that table; the DNA served to infer D and trimming. Among some 160,000 clones listed, about four fifths were seen once.

This receptor was identified in a woman older than 75 with acute or convalescent COVID-19. This chain uses TRBV6-6 with TRBJ1-2; D possibly corresponds to TRBD1 (6 bases). The sequencing input was peripheral blood. CDR3 sequence reads: CASSYSRQDHGYTF. The CDR3 nucleotides read TGTGCCAGCAGTTACTCTCGACAGGACCATGGCTACACCTTC.